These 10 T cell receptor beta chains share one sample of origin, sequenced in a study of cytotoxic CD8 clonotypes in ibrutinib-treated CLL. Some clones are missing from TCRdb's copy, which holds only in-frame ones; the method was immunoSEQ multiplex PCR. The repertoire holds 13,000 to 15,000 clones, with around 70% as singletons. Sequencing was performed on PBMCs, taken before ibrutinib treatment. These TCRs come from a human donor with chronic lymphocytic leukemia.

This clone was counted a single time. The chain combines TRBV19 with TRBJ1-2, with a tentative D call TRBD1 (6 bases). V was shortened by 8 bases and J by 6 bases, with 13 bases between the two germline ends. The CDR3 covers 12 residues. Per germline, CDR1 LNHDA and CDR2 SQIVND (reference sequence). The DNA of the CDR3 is TGTGCCAGTGGGGACAAGATTCATGGCTACACCTTC. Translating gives CASGDKIHGYTF.

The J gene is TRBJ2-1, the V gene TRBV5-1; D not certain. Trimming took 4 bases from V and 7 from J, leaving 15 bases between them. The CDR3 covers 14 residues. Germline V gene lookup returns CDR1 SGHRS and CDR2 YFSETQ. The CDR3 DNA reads TGCGCCAGCAGCCGGTGGTTTACCGTAAATGAGCAGTTCTTC. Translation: CASSRWFTVNEQFF.

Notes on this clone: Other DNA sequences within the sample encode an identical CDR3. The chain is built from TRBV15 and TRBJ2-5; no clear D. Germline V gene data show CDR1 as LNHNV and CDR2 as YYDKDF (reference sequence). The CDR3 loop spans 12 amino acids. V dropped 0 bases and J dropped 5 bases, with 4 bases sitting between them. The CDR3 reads CATSRDVETQYF. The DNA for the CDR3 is TGTGCCACCAGCAGAGATGTGGAGACCCAGTACTTC.

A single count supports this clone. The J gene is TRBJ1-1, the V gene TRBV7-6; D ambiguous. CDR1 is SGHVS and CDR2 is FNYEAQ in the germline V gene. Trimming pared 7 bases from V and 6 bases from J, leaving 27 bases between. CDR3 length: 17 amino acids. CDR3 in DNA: TGTGCCAGCACCCGGGTCCCGTTAGGCAGCGGGTTTTCTGAAGCTTTCTTT. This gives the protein CASTRVPLGSGFSEAFF.

CDR3 protein: CASRTTGAPSYEQYF. CDR3 DNA: TGTGCCAGTAGGACGACAGGGGCCCCCTCCTACGAGCAGTACTTC. The chain is built from TRBV19 and TRBJ2-7, with TRBD1 identical over 8 bases. Germline CDR1 reads LNHDA; CDR2 reads SQIVND (reference sequence). With V trimmed by 6 bases and J by 0 bases, 7 bases remained unmatched. The CDR3 spans 15 residues.

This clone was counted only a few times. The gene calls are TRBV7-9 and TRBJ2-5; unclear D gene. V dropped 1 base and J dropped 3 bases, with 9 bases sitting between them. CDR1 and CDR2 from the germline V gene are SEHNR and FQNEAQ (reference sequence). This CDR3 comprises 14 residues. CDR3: CASSLGSREETQYF. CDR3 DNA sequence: TGTGCCAGCAGCTTAGGTAGCCGTGAAGAGACCCAGTACTTC.

CDR3 nucleotide sequence: TGTGCCAGCAGTGAAGGGGGGCCAGGGACCGAAAATGAAAAACTGTTTTTT. This translates into CASSEGGPGTENEKLFF. The chain carries TRBV2 and TRBJ1-4; a weak D match, TRBD1 (6 bases). The CDR3 consists of 17 residues. The V gene's germline CDR1 is SNHLY and CDR2 FYNNEI. V shed 1 base and J shed 5 bases, with 17 bases lying between them. Filled out from reference TRBV2 and TRBJ1-4, the complete variable domain reads EPEVTQTPSHQVTQMGQEVILRCVPISNHLYFYWYRQILGQKVEFLVSFYNNEISEKSEIFDDQFSVERPDGSNFTLKIRSTKLEDSAMYFCASSEGGPGTENEKLFFGSGTQLSVL.

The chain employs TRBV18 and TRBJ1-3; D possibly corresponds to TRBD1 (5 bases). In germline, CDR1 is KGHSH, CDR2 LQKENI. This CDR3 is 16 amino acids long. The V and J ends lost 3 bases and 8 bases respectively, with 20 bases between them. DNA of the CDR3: TGTGCCAGCTCACCGGCCGGGACCGCAATCGCGGACACCATATATTTT. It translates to CASSPAGTAIADTIYF. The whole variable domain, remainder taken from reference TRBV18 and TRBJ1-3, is NAGVMQNPRHLVRRRGQEARLRCSPMKGHSHVYWYRQLPEEGLKFMVYLQKENIIDESGMPKERFSAEFPKEGPSILRIQQVVRGDSAAYFCASSPAGTAIADTIYFGEGSWLTVV.

The CDR3 spells CASSPTTGYRYEQYF. DNA of the CDR3: TGTGCCAGCAGTCCCACGACAGGGTACCGGTACGAGCAGTACTTC. V is TRBV27 and J is TRBJ2-7; TRBD1 agrees at 7 bases. In germline, CDR1 is MNHEY, CDR2 SMNVEV (reference sequence). With 5 bases clipped from V and 4 bases from J, the junction kept 11 bases outside the gene matches. CDR3 length equals 15 residues.

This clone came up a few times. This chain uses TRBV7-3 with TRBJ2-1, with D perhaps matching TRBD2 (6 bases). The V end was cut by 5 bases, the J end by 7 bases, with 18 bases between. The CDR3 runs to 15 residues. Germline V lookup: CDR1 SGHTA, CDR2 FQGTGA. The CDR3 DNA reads TGTGCCAGCAGCCCCGTCCAGCTGGGGAGGAATGAGCAGTTCTTC. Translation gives CASSPVQLGRNEQFF.